A selection of T cell receptor beta chains follows, all from one sample in a study of T cell responses to AZD1222 COVID-19 vaccine. Measured with immunoSEQ multiplex PCR; TCRdb has only the in-frame clones, and not every one. The table shows around 200,000 clones, with about 88% occurring only once. The material was peripheral blood, obtained 28 days after the second AZD1222 dose. The receptors stem from an adult who received the AZD1222 COVID-19 vaccine. Each CDR3 is given with its conserved first and last residue. A D gene is named only where the DNA matches it firmly. For some rows the clone size is stated as once, few or many, or as a class when expanded; others skip it.

TRBD1	NA	TRBV6-5	TRBJ1-2	CASSRTQGAYGYTF	TGTGCCAGCAGCAGGACACAGGGGGCCTATGGCTACACCTTC
NA	NA	TRBV9	TRBJ2-1	CASSARGSANEQFF	TGTGCCAGCAGCGCCAGGGGATCAGCAAATGAGCAGTTCTTC
TRBD2	NA	TRBV4-3	TRBJ2-7	CASSQEASGRSYEQYF	TGCGCCAGCAGCCAAGAGGCTAGCGGGAGATCCTACGAGCAGTACTTC
TRBD1	NA	TRBV19	TRBJ2-1	CASSIWGQGANEQFF	TGTGCCAGTAGTATATGGGGACAGGGGGCTAATGAGCAGTTCTTC
NA	NA	TRBV5-1	TRBJ2-7	CASSLGGRGAVYEQYF	TGCGCCAGCAGCTTGGGGGGCCGGGGAGCGGTCTACGAGCAGTACTTC
NA	NA	TRBV7-2	TRBJ2-3	CASSLVGGGTDTQYF	TGTGCCAGCAGCTTAGTGGGGGGCGGGACAGATACGCAGTATTTT
TRBD1	NA	TRBV7-3	TRBJ2-2	CASRPGTGGTGELFF	TGTGCCAGCAGACCCGGGACAGGGGGAACCGGGGAGCTGTTTTTT
NA	NA	TRBV12-3/TRBV12-4	TRBJ2-5	CASTRQERETQYF	TGTGCCAGCACCAGACAGGAGAGGGAGACCCAGTACTTC
NA	once	TRBV29-1	TRBJ1-5	CSVETGSGNQPQHF	TGCAGCGTTGAGACGGGGAGCGGCAATCAGCCCCAGCATTTT
TRBD1	NA	TRBV13	TRBJ2-3	CASSPPGQGATDTQYF	TGTGCCAGCAGCCCGCCAGGACAGGGGGCTACAGATACGCAGTATTTT
TRBD1	NA	TRBV6-5	TRBJ1-2	CASSQDRGYGYTF	TGTGCCAGCAGTCAGGACAGGGGCTATGGCTACACCTTC
TRBD1	NA	TRBV5-4	TRBJ2-1	CASSLSPDRVIYNEQFF	TGTGCCAGCAGCTTGAGCCCAGACAGGGTGATATACAATGAGCAGTTCTTC
NA	once	TRBV10-3	TRBJ1-1	CAISESGRGVNTEAFF	TGTGCCATCAGTGAGTCCGGGAGGGGCGTGAACACTGAAGCTTTCTTT
NA	NA	TRBV12-3/TRBV12-4	TRBJ2-7	CASSPARLEQYF	TGTGCCAGCAGCCCGGCGCGCTTAGAGCAGTACTTC
TRBD1	NA	TRBV28	TRBJ2-5	CASSSGTGAVETQYF	TGTGCCAGCAGTTCGGGGACAGGTGCAGTGGAGACCCAGTACTTC
NA	NA	TRBV27	TRBJ2-7	CASSLFEGTYEQYF	TGTGCCAGCAGTTTATTCGAGGGAACCTACGAGCAGTACTTC
TRBD2	NA	TRBV28	TRBJ2-1	CASLTSGSLNEQFF	TGTGCCAGTCTGACTAGCGGGAGCCTGAATGAGCAGTTCTTC
NA	NA	TRBV19	TRBJ2-7	CASSIDHHEGTSYGQYF	TGTGCCAGTAGTATAGATCATCACGAGGGGACCAGCTACGGGCAGTACTTC
TRBD1	once	TRBV9	TRBJ1-1	CASSVAGTGDTEAFF	TGTGCCAGCAGCGTAGCTGGGACAGGGGACACTGAAGCTTTCTTT
NA	NA	TRBV19	TRBJ2-1	CASSIGSYNEQFF	TGTGCCAGTAGTATAGGGAGCTACAATGAGCAGTTCTTC
NA	once	TRBV30	TRBJ1-5	CAWATGPNQPQHF	TGTGCCTGGGCAACAGGGCCCAATCAGCCCCAGCATTTT
TRBD1	NA	TRBV7-9	TRBJ1-6	CASSYGTADSPLHF	TGTGCCAGCAGTTACGGGACAGCGGATTCACCCCTCCACTTT
TRBD2	NA	TRBV7-2	TRBJ2-2	CASSLQSGSNTGELFF	TGTGCCAGCAGCTTACAGAGCGGGAGTAACACCGGGGAGCTGTTTTTT